This TCR beta chain is drawn from a study of identical twins. The germline V and J ends were trimmed by 0 bases and 3 bases, with 9 bases remaining between them. This CDR3 is built from 15 residues. Per germline, CDR1 KGHDR and CDR2 SFDVKD. Findings of the study overall: Out-of-frame alpha sequences shared by twins showed excess low generation probability.

Addition of a universal primer site occurred through template switching, and cDNA carried unique molecular identifiers. Each CDR3 protein is one row after TCRdb ran MiXCR on the 5' RACE reads. This table holds about 150,000 distinct CDR3 sequences, roughly 3.3% found once. Notes on this clonotype: No antigen is known for it.

Material for sequencing was memory T cells sorted from blood. V is TRBV24-1 and J is TRBJ2-3; tentative D call: TRBD1 (6 bases). The source of this sequence is a man aged 18 to 30 in good health. The CDR3 sequence is CATSDLTGWTDTQYF. The CDR3 region has the DNA TGTGCCACCAGTGATTTGACAGGGTGGACAGATACGCAGTATTTT.